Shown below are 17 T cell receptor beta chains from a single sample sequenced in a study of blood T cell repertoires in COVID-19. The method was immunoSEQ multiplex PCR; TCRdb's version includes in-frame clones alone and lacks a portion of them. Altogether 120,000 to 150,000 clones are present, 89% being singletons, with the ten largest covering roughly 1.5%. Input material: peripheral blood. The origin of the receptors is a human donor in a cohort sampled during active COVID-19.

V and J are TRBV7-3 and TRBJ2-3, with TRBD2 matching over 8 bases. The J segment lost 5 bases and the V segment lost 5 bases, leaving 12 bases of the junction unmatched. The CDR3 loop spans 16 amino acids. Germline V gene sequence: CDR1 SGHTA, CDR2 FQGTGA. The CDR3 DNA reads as TGTGCCAGCAGCCCAATAACGGGCGGGGGGAAAGATACGCAGTATTTT. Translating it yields CASSPITGGGKDTQYF.

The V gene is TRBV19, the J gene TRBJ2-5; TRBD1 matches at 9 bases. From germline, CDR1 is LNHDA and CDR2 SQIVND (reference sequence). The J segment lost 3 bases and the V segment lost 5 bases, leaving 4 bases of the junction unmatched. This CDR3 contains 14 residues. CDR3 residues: CASSPRTGEETQYF. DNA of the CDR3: TGTGCCAGTAGTCCCCGGACAGGGGAAGAGACCCAGTACTTC.

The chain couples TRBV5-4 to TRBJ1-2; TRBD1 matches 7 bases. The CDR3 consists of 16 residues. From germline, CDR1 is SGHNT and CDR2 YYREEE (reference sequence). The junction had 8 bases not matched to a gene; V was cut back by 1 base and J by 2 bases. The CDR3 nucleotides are TGTGCCAGCAGCTTGCCGACCGGGACAGTCAACTATGGCTACACCTTC. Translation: CASSLPTGTVNYGYTF.

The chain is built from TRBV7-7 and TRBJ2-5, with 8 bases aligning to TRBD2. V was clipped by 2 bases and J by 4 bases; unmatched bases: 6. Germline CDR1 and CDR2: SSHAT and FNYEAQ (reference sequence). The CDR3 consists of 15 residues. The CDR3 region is CASSLFGGAGETQYF. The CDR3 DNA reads TGTGCCAGCAGCTTATTCGGGGGGGCCGGAGAGACCCAGTACTTC.

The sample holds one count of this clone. CDR3 nucleotides: TGCGCCAGCAGCCAAGAATACGGGAGGAAGACCCAGTACTTC. Its translation is CASSQEYGRKTQYF. This rearrangement joins TRBV4-1 to TRBJ2-5; 7 bases are a match to TRBD2. The germline V gene has CDR1 MGHRA and CDR2 YSYEKL. After removal of 0 bases from V and 6 bases from J, the junction contained 4 bases not matched to a gene. The length of the CDR3 is 14 residues.

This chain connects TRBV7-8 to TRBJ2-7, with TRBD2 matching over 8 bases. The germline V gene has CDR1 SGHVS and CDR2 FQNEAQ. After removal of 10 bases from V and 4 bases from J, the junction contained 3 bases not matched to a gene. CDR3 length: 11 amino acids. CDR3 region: CATSGGYEQYF. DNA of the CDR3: TGTGCCACCTCGGGGGGGTACGAGCAGTACTTC.

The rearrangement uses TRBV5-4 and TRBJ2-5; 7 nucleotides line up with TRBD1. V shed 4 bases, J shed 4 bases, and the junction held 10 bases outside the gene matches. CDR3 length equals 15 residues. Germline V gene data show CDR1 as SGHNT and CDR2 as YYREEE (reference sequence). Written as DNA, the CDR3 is TGTGCCAGCAGCCCGCGAACAGGGGACGGAGAGACCCAGTACTTC. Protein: CASSPRTGDGETQYF. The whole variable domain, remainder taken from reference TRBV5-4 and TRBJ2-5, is ETGVTQSPTHLIKTRGQQVTLRCSSQSGHNTVSWYQQALGQGPQFIFQYYREEENGRGNFPPRFSGLQFPNYSSELNVNALELDDSALYLCASSPRTGDGETQYFGPGTRLLVL.

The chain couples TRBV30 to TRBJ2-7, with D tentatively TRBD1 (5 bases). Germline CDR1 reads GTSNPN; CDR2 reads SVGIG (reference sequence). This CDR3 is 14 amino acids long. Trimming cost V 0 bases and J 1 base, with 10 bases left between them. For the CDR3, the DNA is TGTGCCTGGAGTGTATTTCAGGGTTCCTACGAGCAGTACTTC. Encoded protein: CAWSVFQGSYEQYF.

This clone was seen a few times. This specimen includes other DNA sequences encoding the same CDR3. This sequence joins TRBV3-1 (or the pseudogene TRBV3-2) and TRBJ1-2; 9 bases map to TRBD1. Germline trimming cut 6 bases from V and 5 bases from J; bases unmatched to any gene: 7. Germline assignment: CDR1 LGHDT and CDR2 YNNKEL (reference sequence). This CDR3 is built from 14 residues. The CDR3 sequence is CASRITGGGYGYTF. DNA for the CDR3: TGTGCCAGCAGGATCACAGGGGGCGGTTATGGCTACACCTTC.

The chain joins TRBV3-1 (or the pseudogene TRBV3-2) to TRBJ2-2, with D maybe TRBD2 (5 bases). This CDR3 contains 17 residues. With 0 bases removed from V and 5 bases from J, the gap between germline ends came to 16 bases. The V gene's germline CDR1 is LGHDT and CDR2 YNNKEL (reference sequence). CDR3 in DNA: TGTGCCAGCAGCCAAGAGCTAGGAAGCCGGGAAACCGGGGAGCTGTTTTTT. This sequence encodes CASSQELGSRETGELFF.

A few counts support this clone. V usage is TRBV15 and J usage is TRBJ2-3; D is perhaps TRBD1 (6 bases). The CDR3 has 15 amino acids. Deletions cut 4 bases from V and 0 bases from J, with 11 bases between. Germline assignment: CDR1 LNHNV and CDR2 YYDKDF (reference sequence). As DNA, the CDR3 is TGTGCCACCAGCATCGTTACAGGGAGCACAGATACGCAGTATTTT. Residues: CATSIVTGSTDTQYF.

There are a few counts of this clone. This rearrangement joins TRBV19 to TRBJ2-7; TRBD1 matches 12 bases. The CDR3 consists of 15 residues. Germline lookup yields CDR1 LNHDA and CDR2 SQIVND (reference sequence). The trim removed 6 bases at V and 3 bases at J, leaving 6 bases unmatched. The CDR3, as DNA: TGTGCCAGTAGCTTGGGGACAGGGGGCGACTACGAGCAGTACTTC. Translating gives CASSLGTGGDYEQYF.

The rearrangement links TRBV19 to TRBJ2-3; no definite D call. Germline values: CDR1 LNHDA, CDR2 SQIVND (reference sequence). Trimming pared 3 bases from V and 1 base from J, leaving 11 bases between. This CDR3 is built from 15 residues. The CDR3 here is CASSMETVGTDTQYF. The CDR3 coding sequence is TGTGCCAGTAGTATGGAGACGGTGGGCACAGATACGCAGTATTTT.

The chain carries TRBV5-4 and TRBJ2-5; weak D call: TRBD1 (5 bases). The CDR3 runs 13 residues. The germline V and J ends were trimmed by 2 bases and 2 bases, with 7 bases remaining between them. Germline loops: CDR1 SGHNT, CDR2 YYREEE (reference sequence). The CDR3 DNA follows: TGTGCCAGCAGCTTTCAGGGACAAGAGACCCAGTACTTC. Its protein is CASSFQGQETQYF.

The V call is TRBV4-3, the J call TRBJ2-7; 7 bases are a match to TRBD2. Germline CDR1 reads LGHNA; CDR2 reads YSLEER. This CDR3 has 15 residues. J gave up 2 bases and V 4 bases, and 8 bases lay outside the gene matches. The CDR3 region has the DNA TGCGCCAGCAGCCCTTCCTTGCGGGGGACCTACGAGCAGTACTTC. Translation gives CASSPSLRGTYEQYF.

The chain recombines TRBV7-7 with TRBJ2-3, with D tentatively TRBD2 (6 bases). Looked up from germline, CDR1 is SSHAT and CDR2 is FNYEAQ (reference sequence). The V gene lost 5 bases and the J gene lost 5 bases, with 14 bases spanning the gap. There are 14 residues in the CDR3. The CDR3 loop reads CASSAGLGVDTQYF. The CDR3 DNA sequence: TGTGCCAGCAGCGCGGGACTGGGGGTAGATACGCAGTATTTT.

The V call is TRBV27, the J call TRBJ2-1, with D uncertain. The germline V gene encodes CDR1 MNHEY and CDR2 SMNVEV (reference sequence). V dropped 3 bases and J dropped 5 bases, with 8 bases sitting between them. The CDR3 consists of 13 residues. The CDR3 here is CASSFLENNEQFF. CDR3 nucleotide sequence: TGTGCCAGCAGTTTCCTCGAGAACAATGAGCAGTTCTTC.